The 20 T cell receptor beta chains given below trace back to one sample, sequenced in a study of blood T cell repertoires in COVID-19 (TCRdb year 2020). Library prep was done by the immunoSEQ multiplex PCR assay. Drawn from immuneACCESS, this table holds only the in-frame rearrangements with V and J called that TCRdb kept. Clones are partly lost; checked studies trace under half to an unresolved V gene and leave the rest unexplained. For this sample there are 400,000 or so clones; approximately 86% appear just once. The leading ten clones occupy around 3% of the sample. The sequencing sample was made of peripheral blood. The receptors derive from a human donor in a cohort sampled during active COVID-19.

This clone was found once. The rearrangement links TRBV11-3 to TRBJ1-1, with D unresolved. Trimming shortened V by 3 bases and J by 1 base, and 6 bases separated the two germline ends. From germline, CDR1 is SGHNT and CDR2 YENEEA. This CDR3 has 13 residues. CDR3 in DNA: TGTGCCAGCAGCTTTAATAAGAACACTGAAGCTTTCTTT. Amino acid sequence: CASSFNKNTEAFF.

This rearrangement joins TRBV5-4 to TRBJ2-7, with 7 bases aligning to TRBD2. Germline CDR1 reads SGHNT; CDR2 reads YYREEE (reference sequence). The V segment lost 2 bases and the J segment 1 base; nucleotides outside the gene matches: 6. CDR3 size: 15 residues. The CDR3 DNA reads as TGTGCCAGCAGCTTCGGGACTAACCCTTCCTACGAGCAGTACTTC. Translation: CASSFGTNPSYEQYF.

V usage is TRBV7-2 and J usage is TRBJ1-6; TRBD1 agrees at 9 bases. CDR3 size: 15 residues. CDR1 is SGHTA and CDR2 is FQGNSA in the germline V gene. J was trimmed by 9 bases and V by 3 bases; bases with no gene match: 6. The CDR3 loop reads CASSLGTGGASPLHF. CDR3 nucleotides: TGTGCCAGCAGCTTGGGAACAGGGGGCGCTTCACCCCTCCACTTT. Full variable domain (outside the CDR3, taken from reference TRBV7-2 and TRBJ1-6): GAGVSQSPSNKVTEKGKDVELRCDPISGHTALYWYRQSLGQGLEFLIYFQGNSAPDKSGLPSDRFSAERTGGSVSTLTIQRTQQEDSAVYLCASSLGTGGASPLHFGNGTRLTVT.

J is TRBJ2-4 and V is TRBV18, with a weak D call TRBD1 (6 bases). This CDR3 is built from 13 residues. V was cut by 0 bases and J by 13 bases, with 13 bases left in between. From germline, CDR1 is KGHSH and CDR2 LQKENI. CDR3 sequence reads: CASSPPDRPEQYF. In DNA, the CDR3 is TGTGCCAGCTCACCACCCGACAGGCCAGAACAGTACTTC.

The chain uses TRBV5-1 and TRBJ1-4; D is ambiguous. V lost 3 bases, J lost 7 bases, and 13 bases lay in between. Per the germline V gene, CDR1 is SGHRS and CDR2 is YFSETQ. The CDR3 spans 14 residues. This chain's CDR3 is CASSSEVGGEKLFF. The CDR3 region has the DNA TGCGCCAGCAGCTCGGAAGTCGGAGGTGAAAAACTGTTTTTT.

The CDR3 DNA reads TGTGCCAGCCGTGGGGCGTTGAACGGGCCCCAGCATTTT. Its protein is CASRGALNGPQHF. The rearrangement uses TRBV12-3 or TRBV12-4 and TRBJ1-5, with a weak D call TRBD1 (5 bases). The CDR3 consists of 13 residues. Trimming removed 8 bases at V and 9 bases at J, with 17 bases between.

The CDR3 region has the DNA TGTGCCAGCAGCCAACGGGATGGCTACACCTTC. It yields the protein CASSQRDGYTF. This chain joins TRBV3-1 (or the pseudogene TRBV3-2) and TRBJ1-2; D is uncertain. Trimming left V 2 bases short and J 6 bases short, with 4 bases between. Per germline, CDR1 LGHDT and CDR2 YNNKEL (reference sequence). This CDR3 has 11 residues.

The chain has TRBV9 and TRBJ2-3; D is perhaps TRBD1 (5 bases). Trimming left V 4 bases short and J 0 bases short, with 9 bases between. The germline gives CDR1 SGDLS, CDR2 YYNGEE. CDR3 length: 14 amino acids. CDR3: CASSQDTSTDTQYF. DNA of the CDR3: TGTGCCAGCAGCCAGGACACCAGCACAGATACGCAGTATTTT. Together with reference TRBV9 and TRBJ2-3, the CDR3 gives the full variable domain: DSGVTQTPKHLITATGQRVTLRCSPRSGDLSVYWYQQSLDQGLQFLIQYYNGEERAKGNILERFSAQQFPDLHSELNLSSLELGDSALYFCASSQDTSTDTQYFGPGTRLTVL.

This chain links TRBV5-5 with TRBJ2-7, with D possibly TRBD2 on 6 matching bases. Germline V gives CDR1 SGHKS, CDR2 YYEKEE (reference sequence). The CDR3 loop spans 15 amino acids. Trimming removed 4 bases from V and 3 bases from J, with 17 bases in between. CDR3 in DNA: TGTGCCAGCAGCGTACGACCGGGACTCAACTACGAGCAGTACTTC. Residues: CASSVRPGLNYEQYF. Complete variable domain (other parts from reference TRBV5-5 and TRBJ2-7): DAGVTQSPTHLIKTRGQQVTLRCSPISGHKSVSWYQQVLGQGPQFIFQYYEKEERGRGNFPDRFSARQFPNYSSELNVNALLLGDSALYLCASSVRPGLNYEQYFGPGTRLTVT.

The rearrangement uses TRBV7-9 and TRBJ2-1, with 10 bases that match TRBD1. The CDR3 sequence is 15 residues long. Germline V gene sequence: CDR1 SEHNR, CDR2 FQNEAQ (reference sequence). V shed 4 bases and J 4 bases; nucleotides not matched to a gene: 4. The CDR3 nucleotides are TGTGCCAGCAGCTGGGACAGGGGAGCATACAATGAGCAGTTCTTC. Its protein product is CASSWDRGAYNEQFF.

The CDR3 spells CAWSVPEAPTLHF. The CDR3 DNA reads TGTGCCTGGAGTGTACCGGAGGCGCCAACCCTCCACTTT. The rearrangement joins TRBV30 to TRBJ1-6; no firm D call. V was trimmed by 0 bases and J by 14 bases, leaving 14 bases between them. The CDR3 is 13 residues long. The germline V gene encodes CDR1 GTSNPN and CDR2 SVGIG (reference sequence). Full variable domain (remainder filled in from reference TRBV30 and TRBJ1-6): SQTIHQWPATLVQPVGSPLSLECTVEGTSNPNLYWYRQAAGRGLQLLFYSVGIGQISSEVPQNLSASRPQDRQFILSSKKLLLSDSGFYLCAWSVPEAPTLHFGNGTRLTVT.

This clone is a singleton in its sample. This chain connects TRBV6-5 to TRBJ2-5, with D possibly being TRBD2 (5 bases). This CDR3 has 14 amino acids. Germline V gene lookup returns CDR1 MNHEY and CDR2 SVGAGI. V was pared by 6 bases and J by 4 bases, with 15 bases between. The DNA of the CDR3 is TGTGCCAGCAGAAAGGACGGGGTCCCAGAGACCCAGTACTTC. This gives the protein CASRKDGVPETQYF.

The chain couples TRBV6-5 to TRBJ1-1, with 7 bases fitting TRBD1. The CDR3 is 13 amino acids. Unmatched junction bases numbered 4, after V lost 6 bases and J lost 3 bases. Germline lookup yields CDR1 MNHEY and CDR2 SVGAGI. The CDR3 DNA sequence: TGTGCCAGCAGGACAGGGTCGGACACTGAAGCTTTCTTT. It yields the protein CASRTGSDTEAFF.

The rearrangement uses TRBV28 and TRBJ2-7; 9 bases fit TRBD1. V shed 6 bases and J 6 bases; nucleotides not matched to a gene: 15. The CDR3 runs to 16 residues. Germline lookup yields CDR1 MDHEN and CDR2 SYDVKM. CDR3: CASRLHTGGTGREQYF. The DNA for the CDR3 is TGTGCCAGCAGACTACATACTGGGGGGACAGGGCGCGAGCAGTACTTC.

This chain joins TRBV9 and TRBJ2-1; TRBD2 agrees at 10 bases. J lost 6 bases, V lost 0 bases, and 3 bases had no gene match. This CDR3 region has 15 residues. Germline V lookup: CDR1 SGDLS, CDR2 YYNGEE. The CDR3 DNA follows: TGTGCCAGCAGCGTAGACGGGACTAGCGCCAATGAGCAGTTCTTC. This translates into CASSVDGTSANEQFF.

This clone occurred a few times. The rearrangement uses TRBV29-1 and TRBJ1-3, with 9 bases matching TRBD1. V shed 7 bases and J 3 bases; nucleotides not matched to a gene: 10. This CDR3 contains 15 residues. Germline V gene lookup returns CDR1 SQVTM and CDR2 ANQGSEA. The DNA for the CDR3 is TGCAGCGCCCACCGGGGACAGGGTCGTGGAAACACCATATATTTT. It yields the protein CSAHRGQGRGNTIYF.

Concerning this clone itself: This sequence may be a read error, since a much larger clone differs from it by one base. J is TRBJ2-7 and V is TRBV6-1; 11 bases are shared with TRBD2. V dropped 0 bases and J dropped 2; count of bases not matched to a gene: 0. CDR1 is MNHNS, CDR2 SASEGT, per germline. This CDR3 comprises 15 residues. The CDR3 here is CASSEASGGAYEQYF. CDR3 bases: TGTGCCAGCAGTGAAGCTAGCGGGGGGGCCTACGAGCAGTACTTC.

The chain has TRBV18 and TRBJ2-3, with 14 positions matching TRBD2. From germline, CDR1 is KGHSH and CDR2 LQKENI. The CDR3 is made up of 16 amino acids. V lost 2 bases to trimming and J lost 4 bases; unmatched junction nucleotides: 2. The CDR3 coding sequence is TGTGCCAGCTCACCAGGACTAGCGGGAGGCTCAGATACGCAGTATTTT. Its translation is CASSPGLAGGSDTQYF.

This rearrangement joins TRBV28 to TRBJ2-1; 12 bases match TRBD2. Germline loops: CDR1 MDHEN, CDR2 SYDVKM. The CDR3 has 16 amino acids. V was pared by 4 bases and J by 8 bases, with 9 bases of the junction left unmatched. CDR3 in DNA: TGTGCCAGCAGTTCCCTACTAGCGGGGGGCCCGGATGAGCAGTTCTTC. It encodes CASSSLLAGGPDEQFF.

The J gene is TRBJ2-5, the V gene TRBV11-3, with 7 bases lining up with TRBD2. The ends lost 5 bases at V and 3 bases at J; junction bases unmatched: 9. This CDR3 has 15 amino acids. Per the germline V gene, CDR1 is SGHNT and CDR2 is YENEEA. DNA of the CDR3: TGTGCCAGCAGCCTAGGGCGGGGGATCAAAGAGACCCAGTACTTC. This sequence encodes CASSLGRGIKETQYF.